This T cell receptor (beta chain) emerged from a study of blood T cell repertoires in COVID-19. Study context: COVID-19 samples from acute and convalescent phases originated in the United States, Italy and Spain. Sources were T cells, B-cell-depleted T cells, or PBMCs; the material itself was cDNA or gDNA.

The study drew participants aged about 18 to 95 years from roughly 25 US areas. Cohort assignment relied on participant-reported clinical history. The junction had 7 bases not matched to a gene; V was cut back by 6 bases and J by 4 bases. Germline values: CDR1 SQVTM, CDR2 ANQGSEA. The CDR3 spans 13 residues. Assay: immunoSEQ multiplex PCR; the TCRdb copy retains only in-frame clones and omits some. The sample carries about 270,000 clones, 75% to 90% recorded once. The V gene is TRBV29-1, the J gene TRBJ1-2; 8 bases match TRBD1. Sequencing was carried out using PBMCs or T cells enriched from blood (not recorded which). The origin of this receptor is a woman between 25 and 40 years old with acute COVID-19. CDR3 in amino acids: CSVLQGGSYGYTF. The DNA for the CDR3 is TGCAGCGTATTACAGGGGGGCAGCTATGGCTACACCTTC.